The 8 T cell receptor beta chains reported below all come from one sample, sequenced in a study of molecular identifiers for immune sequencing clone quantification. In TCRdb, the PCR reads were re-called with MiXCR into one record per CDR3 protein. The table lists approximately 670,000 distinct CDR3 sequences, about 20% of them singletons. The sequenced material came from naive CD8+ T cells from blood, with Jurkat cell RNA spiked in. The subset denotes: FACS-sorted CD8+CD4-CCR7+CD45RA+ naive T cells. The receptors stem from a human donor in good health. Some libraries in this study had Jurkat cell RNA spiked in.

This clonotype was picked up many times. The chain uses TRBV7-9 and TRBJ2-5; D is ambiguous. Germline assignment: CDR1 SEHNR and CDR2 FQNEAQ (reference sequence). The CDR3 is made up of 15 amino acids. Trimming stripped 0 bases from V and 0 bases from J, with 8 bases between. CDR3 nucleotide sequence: TGTGCCAGCAGCTTAGCGTATGTTAACCAAGAGACCCAGTACTTC. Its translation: CASSLAYVNQETQYF.

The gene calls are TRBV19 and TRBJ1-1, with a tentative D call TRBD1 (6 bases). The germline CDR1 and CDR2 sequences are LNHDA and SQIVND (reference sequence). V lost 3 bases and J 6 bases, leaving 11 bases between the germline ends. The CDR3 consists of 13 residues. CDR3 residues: CASSMGGGAEAFF. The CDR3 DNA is TGTGCCAGTAGTATGGGGGGCGGAGCTGAAGCTTTCTTT.

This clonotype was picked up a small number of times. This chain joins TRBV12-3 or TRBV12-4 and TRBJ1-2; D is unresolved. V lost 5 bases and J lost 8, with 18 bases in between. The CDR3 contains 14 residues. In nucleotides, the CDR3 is TGTGCCAGCAGTCCAACATCAGTCCCCTTCGGCTACACCTTC. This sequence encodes CASSPTSVPFGYTF.

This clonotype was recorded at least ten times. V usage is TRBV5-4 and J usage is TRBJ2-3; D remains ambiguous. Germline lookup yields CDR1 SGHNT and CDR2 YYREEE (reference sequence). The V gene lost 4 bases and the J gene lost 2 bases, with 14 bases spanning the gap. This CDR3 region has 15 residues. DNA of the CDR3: TGTGCCAGCAGCCTTATTACCTGGGCCACAGATACGCAGTATTTT. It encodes CASSLITWATDTQYF.

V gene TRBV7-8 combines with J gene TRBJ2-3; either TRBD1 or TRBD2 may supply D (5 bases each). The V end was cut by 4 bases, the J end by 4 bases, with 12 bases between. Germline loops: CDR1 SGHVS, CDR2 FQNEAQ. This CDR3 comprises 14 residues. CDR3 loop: CASSWGYDADTQYF. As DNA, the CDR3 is TGTGCCAGCAGCTGGGGGTATGACGCAGATACGCAGTATTTT.

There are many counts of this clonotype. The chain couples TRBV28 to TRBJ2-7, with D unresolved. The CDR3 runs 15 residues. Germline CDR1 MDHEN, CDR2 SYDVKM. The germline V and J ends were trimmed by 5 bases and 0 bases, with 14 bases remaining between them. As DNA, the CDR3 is TGTGCCAGCAGTCCCTACAGTGACCCCTCCTACGAGCAGTACTTC. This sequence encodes CASSPYSDPSYEQYF. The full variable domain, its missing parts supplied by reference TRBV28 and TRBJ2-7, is DVKVTQSSRYLVKRTGEKVFLECVQDMDHENMFWYRQDPGLGLRLIYFSYDVKMKEKGDIPEGYSVSREKKERFSLILESASTNQTSMYLCASSPYSDPSYEQYFGPGTRLTVT.

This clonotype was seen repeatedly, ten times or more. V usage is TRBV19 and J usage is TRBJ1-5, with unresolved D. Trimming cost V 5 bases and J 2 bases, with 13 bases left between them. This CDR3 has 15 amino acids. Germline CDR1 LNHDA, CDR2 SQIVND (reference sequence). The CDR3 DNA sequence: TGTGCCAGTAGTGCCGCGGGGTGGGGCAATCAGCCCCAGCATTTT. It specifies CASSAAGWGNQPQHF. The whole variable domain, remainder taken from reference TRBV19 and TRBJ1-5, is DGGITQSPKYLFRKEGQNVTLSCEQNLNHDAMYWYRQDPGQGLRLIYYSQIVNDFQKGDIAEGYSVSREKKESFPLTVTSAQKNPTAFYLCASSAAGWGNQPQHFGDGTRLSIL.

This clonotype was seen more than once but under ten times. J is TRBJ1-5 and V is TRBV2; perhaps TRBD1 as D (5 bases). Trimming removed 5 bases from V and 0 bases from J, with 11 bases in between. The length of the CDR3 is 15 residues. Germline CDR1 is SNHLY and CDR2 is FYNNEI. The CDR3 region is CASSLRDVSNQPQHF. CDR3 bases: TGTGCCAGCAGTCTCCGGGACGTTAGCAATCAGCCCCAGCATTTT. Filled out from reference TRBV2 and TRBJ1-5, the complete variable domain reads EPEVTQTPSHQVTQMGQEVILRCVPISNHLYFYWYRQILGQKVEFLVSFYNNEISEKSEIFDDQFSVERPDGSNFTLKIRSTKLEDSAMYFCASSLRDVSNQPQHFGDGTRLSIL.